The clone carrying this T cell receptor beta chain was counted ten times or more. What it binds is unknown. These data belong to a study of CD8 T cells in ankylosing spondylitis. General study results and limits: Blood of patients with ankylosing spondylitis appeared to be characterized by a TCR beta motif of several highly homologous variants.

With molecular barcodes, quantitative 5'-RACE was used to make the TCR beta libraries. MiXCR, run by TCRdb on the 5' RACE reads, gives a single entry per CDR3 protein. The repertoire holds about 130,000 distinct CDR3 sequences, with 7.3% as singletons. Germline V gene lookup returns CDR1 SQVTM and CDR2 ANQGSEA. CDR3 size: 12 residues. Deletions cut 1 base from V and 1 base from J, with 4 bases between. The chain couples TRBV29-1 to TRBJ1-1, with D uncertain. This TCR came from a female donor with ankylosing spondylitis or in good health (not recorded which). The specimen was blood, either unsorted or a sorted T cell fraction (not recorded which). The CDR3 reads CSVEGGNTEAFF. CDR3 sequence (DNA): TGCAGCGTTGAAGGAGGGAACACTGAAGCTTTCTTT.